This T cell receptor (beta chain) was sequenced during a study of blood T cells in healthy people across ages. Study as a whole: Roughly one uniquely barcoded beta molecule per two T cells was captured.

Note on this clonotype: Antigen unknown.

PCR was performed a second time for roughly 7 to 11 cycles using a sample-barcoded 5' primer and a J-beta primer mix. MiXCR, applied by TCRdb to the 5' RACE reads, yields one record per CDR3 protein. The sample has roughly 1,800,000 distinct CDR3 sequences, 49% seen once. This CDR3 has 13 residues. The V and J ends lost 9 bases and 2 bases respectively, with 12 bases between them. The germline V gene encodes CDR1 LGHDT and CDR2 YNNKEL (reference sequence). Study outcomes and limitations: In older individuals, TCR beta diversity per million T cells was lower, falling roughly linearly with age.

This sequence joins TRBV3-1 and TRBJ2-3; D possibly corresponds to TRBD2 (6 bases). This receptor was obtained from a woman aged 40 to 50 in good health. The sample consisted of blood. The CDR3 region has the DNA TGTGCCAGTTTAGCGGACTTCACAGATACGCAGTATTTT. This encodes CASLADFTDTQYF.